This T cell receptor (beta chain) was captured in a study of blood T cells in healthy people across ages. Through a sample-barcoded 5' primer and a J-beta primer mix, a second PCR was run for roughly 6 to 11 cycles. CDR3-containing paired-end reads numbering at least 2.5 million came from each sample. MiXCR, run by TCRdb on the 5' RACE reads, gives a single entry per CDR3 protein. The table records roughly 2 million distinct CDR3 sequences, around half of them present only once. Germline CDR1 is SQVTM and CDR2 is ANQGSEA. With 1 base clipped from V and 0 bases from J, the junction kept 6 bases outside the gene matches. CDR3 length equals 18 residues. There are a few counts of this clonotype. What it binds is unknown. Study-wide findings and caveats: Reliance upon unsorted PBMCs precluded definitive naive versus antigen-experienced comparison. Naive CD4+ cells and diversity were both higher in long-lived donors than in aged donors.

The authors isolated at least 7 million PBMCs per sample. The receptor was derived from a woman in her 40s in good health. The chain recombines TRBV29-1 with TRBJ2-3; 14 positions agree with TRBD2. The sequencing sample was made of blood. As DNA, the CDR3 is TGCAGCGTTGAAGGGACTAGCGGGGGGACACCGAGCACAGATACGCAGTATTTT. Its translation is CSVEGTSGGTPSTDTQYF.